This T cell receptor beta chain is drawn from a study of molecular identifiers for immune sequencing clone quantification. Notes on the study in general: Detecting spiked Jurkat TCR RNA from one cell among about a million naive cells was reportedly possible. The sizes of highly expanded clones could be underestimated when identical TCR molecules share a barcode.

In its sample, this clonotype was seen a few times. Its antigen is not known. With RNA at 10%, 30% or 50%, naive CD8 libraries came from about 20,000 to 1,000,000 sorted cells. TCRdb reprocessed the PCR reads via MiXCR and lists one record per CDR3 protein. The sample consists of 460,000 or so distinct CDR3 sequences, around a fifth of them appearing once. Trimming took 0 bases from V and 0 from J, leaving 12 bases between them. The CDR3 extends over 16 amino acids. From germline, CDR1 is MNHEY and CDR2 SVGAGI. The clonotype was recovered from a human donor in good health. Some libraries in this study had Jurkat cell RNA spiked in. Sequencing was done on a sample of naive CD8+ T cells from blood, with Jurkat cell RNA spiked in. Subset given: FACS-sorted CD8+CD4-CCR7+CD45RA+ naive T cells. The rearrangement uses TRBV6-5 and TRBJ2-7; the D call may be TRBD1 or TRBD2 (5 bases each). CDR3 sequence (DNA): TGTGCCAGCAGTTACTCCTGGGGGTCACACTCCTACGAGCAGTACTTC. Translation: CASSYSWGSHSYEQYF.